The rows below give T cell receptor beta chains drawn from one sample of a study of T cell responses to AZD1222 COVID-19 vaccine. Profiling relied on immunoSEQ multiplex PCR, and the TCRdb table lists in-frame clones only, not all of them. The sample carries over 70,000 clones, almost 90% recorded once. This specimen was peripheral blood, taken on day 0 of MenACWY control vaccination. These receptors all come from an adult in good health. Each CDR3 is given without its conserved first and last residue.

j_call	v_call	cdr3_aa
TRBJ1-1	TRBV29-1	SLSGQGAEAF
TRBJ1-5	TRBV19	ASRLTGAGQPQH
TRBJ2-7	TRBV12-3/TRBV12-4	ASRLSYEQY
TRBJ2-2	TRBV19	ASSIFETGELF
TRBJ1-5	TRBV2	ASSDIGVSNQPQH
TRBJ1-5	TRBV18	ASSPGVGNQPQH
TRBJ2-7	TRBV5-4	ASSYTGLTRSYEQY
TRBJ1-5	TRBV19	ASSPRPGTGMVRPQH
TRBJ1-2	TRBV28	ASTREGSRHNYGYT
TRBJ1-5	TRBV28	ASSGTGAIRPQH
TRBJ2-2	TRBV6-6	ASSLDSANTGELF
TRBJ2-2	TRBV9	ASSAESPVDTGELF
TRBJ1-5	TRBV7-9	ASSPTGDQPQH
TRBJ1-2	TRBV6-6	ASSPRDISVEVYGYT
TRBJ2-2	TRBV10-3	AISEAPGQGAAGELF
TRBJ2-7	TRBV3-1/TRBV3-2	ASSREFYEQY
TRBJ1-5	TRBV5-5	ASSLDRNQPQH
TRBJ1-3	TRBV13	ASSLGGISGNTIY
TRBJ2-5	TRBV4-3	ASSQERTGAWETQY
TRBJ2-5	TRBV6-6	ASSYPGQYQETQY
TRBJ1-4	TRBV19	ASSADRTELF
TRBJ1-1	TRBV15	ATSRESDPWGTEAF
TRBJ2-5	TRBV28	ASSSPGGVTQY
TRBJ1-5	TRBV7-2	ASSLEATNTRLGNQPQH
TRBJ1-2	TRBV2	ASSSGQGAFYGYT
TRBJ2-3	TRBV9	ASSVVGSTDTQY
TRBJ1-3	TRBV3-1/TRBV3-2	ASSQDRRSSSGNTIY
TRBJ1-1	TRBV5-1	ASSLVVGGGEAF
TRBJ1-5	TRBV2	ASSDAQGANQPQH
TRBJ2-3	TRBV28	ASSLGAGKDTQY
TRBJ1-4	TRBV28	ASSLTGVKGEKLF
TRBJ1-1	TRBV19	ASSSQTGTLNTEAF